This T cell receptor beta chain was sequenced for a study of beta chain features in type 1 diabetes. Whole-study context: Cell yields, gender and age were comparable in patients and healthy donors. Examination spanned some 100 million sorted cells from all samples. Study-level points and caveats: In all four CD4+ subsets, TCRB CDR3 length was significantly, moderately reduced in type 1 diabetes.

In the case of this clone: Its specificity is not known.

Trimming removed 2 bases from V and 0 bases from J, with 9 bases in between. This CDR3 is 14 amino acids long. The V gene's germline CDR1 is GTSNPN and CDR2 SVGIG (reference sequence). What was sequenced were expressed TCRB transcripts, since all of the isolated RNA had been reverse transcribed. Libraries were prepared by immunoSEQ multiplex PCR; TCRdb keeps only in-frame clonotypes and omits some of them. This sample carries 630,000 or so clones, more than 13% of them seen once, and the ten largest clones take just under 0.04%. This sequence joins TRBV30 and TRBJ2-3; the D call may be TRBD1 or TRBD2 (5 bases each). Sequenced material: naive CD4+ T cells from blood. The sequence was obtained from a man aged 18-30 years with type 1 diabetes. The chain's CDR3 is CAWSHRDSTDTQYF. DNA of the CDR3: TGTGCCTGGAGTCACCGGGACAGCACAGATACGCAGTATTTT.